This passage covers 10 T cell receptor beta chains from one sample sequenced in a study of metastatic and nonmetastatic thyroid tumors. TCRdb re-called clones via MiXCR from the PCR reads. The data hold about 35,000 clones, with less than 30% observed a single time. All patients were treatment-naive before thyroid surgery. The sequenced material came from blood. The receptors here all came from a female donor with papillary thyroid cancer or a benign thyroid nodule (not recorded which). Some clones in this sample may be carry-over from other donors' samples.

This clone ranks as medium-sized. The chain is built from TRBV6-1 and TRBJ1-5, with 7 bases identical to TRBD1. The V and J ends lost 5 bases and 4 bases, in that order; junction bases with no gene match: 14. Germline values: CDR1 MNHNS, CDR2 SASEGT. The CDR3 is 17 amino acids. Written as DNA, the CDR3 is TGTGCCAGCAGTCCCGCCATACCAGGGGGACCTAATCAGCCCCAGCATTTT. Protein sequence: CASSPAIPGGPNQPQHF.

In DNA form, the CDR3 reads TGTGCCATCAACGAAGGGGGCTCTGTCGACAATGAGCAGTTCTTC. Translation: CAINEGGSVDNEQFF. This chain joins TRBV2 and TRBJ2-1, with 7 bases identical to TRBD1. Trimming at V came to 10 bases and at J to 5 bases, leaving 14 bases not matched to a gene. This CDR3 has 15 amino acids. From germline, CDR1 is SNHLY and CDR2 FYNNEI.

This clone was found once. One end of the junction does not line up with germline, which may come from a read error. CDR3 in DNA: TGTGGCAGCAGTTTTGACGACGAGCAGTACTTC. Residues: CGSSFDDEQYF. The J gene is TRBJ2-7, the V gene TRBV28; D is ambiguous. This CDR3 contains 11 residues. Looked up from germline, CDR1 is MDHEN and CDR2 is SYDVKM.

A few counts support this clone. The rearrangement joins TRBV6-4 to TRBJ2-3; 8 nucleotides agree with TRBD2. CDR1 MRHNA and CDR2 SNTAGT come from the germline V gene. The CDR3 is 14 amino acids. The ends lost 3 bases at V and 5 bases at J; junction bases unmatched: 4. The CDR3 sequence: CASSDDSGEDTQYF. The CDR3 DNA sequence: TGTGCCAGCAGTGATGATAGCGGGGAAGATACGCAGTATTTT.

This clone is labeled as medium-sized. The rearrangement uses TRBV18 and TRBJ1-2, with D possibly matching TRBD1 (5 bases). Trimming pared 2 bases from V and 1 base from J, leaving 14 bases between. Germline CDR1 is KGHSH and CDR2 is LQKENI. This CDR3 contains 16 residues. The CDR3 nucleotides are TGTGCCAGCTCACCAATTGCAGGGCTGGGTAACTATGGCTACACCTTC. The encoded protein is CASSPIAGLGNYGYTF.

V and J are TRBV5-1 and TRBJ2-2; D gene uncertain. V was clipped by 0 bases and J by 1 base, with 7 bases between them. Germline loops: CDR1 SGHRS, CDR2 YFSETQ. The CDR3 length is 15 residues. The CDR3 loop reads CASSLEIGNTGELFF. The CDR3 DNA reads as TGCGCCAGCAGCTTGGAAATCGGGAACACCGGGGAGCTGTTTTTT.

Notes on this clone: One base away lies a much larger clone, so this may be a sequencing read error. As DNA, the CDR3 is TGTGCCAACAGTGGGGGGGCTAAAGAGACCCAGTACTTC. Amino acid sequence: CANSGGAKETQYF. The chain joins TRBV24-1 to TRBJ2-5; the D gene is possibly TRBD2 (7 bases). The CDR3 contains 13 residues. Germline CDR1 reads KGHDR; CDR2 reads SFDVKD.

By sample fraction, this clone is medium-sized. The chain combines TRBV10-3 with TRBJ2-7; D possibly matches TRBD1 or TRBD2 (5 bases each). This CDR3 spans 15 amino acids. Germline V CDR1 and CDR2: ENHRY, SYGVKD. The V end lost 2 bases, the J end lost 4 bases, and 15 bases lay between the germline ends. CDR3 nucleotides: TGTGCCATCAGTGAGACCTGGGGGATGGGGTACGAGCAGTACTTC. This translates into CAISETWGMGYEQYF.

Notes on this clone: Being one base from a much bigger clone, this may be a read error. The identical CDR3 is also encoded by other nucleotide sequences in the sample. The chain links TRBV5-4 to TRBJ1-1, with 7 bases identical to TRBD1. Trimming removed 4 bases from V and 11 bases from J; junction bases left unmatched: 14. The CDR3 spans 14 residues. Germline lookup yields CDR1 SGHNT and CDR2 YYREEE (reference sequence). As DNA, the CDR3 is TGTGCCAGCAGCCCTTACTTGGACAGGCAAACTGCTTTCTTT. Its translation: CASSPYLDRQTAFF.

This clone was seen more than once but under ten times. V usage is TRBV2 and J usage is TRBJ1-1; TRBD1 matches at 8 bases. Looked up from germline, CDR1 is SNHLY and CDR2 is FYNNEI. This CDR3 contains 13 residues. V trimming: 11 bases; J trimming: 4 bases; junction bases outside the gene matches: 9. The CDR3 here is CAGQGQGSTEAFF. As DNA, the CDR3 is TGTGCCGGTCAAGGACAGGGAAGCACTGAAGCTTTCTTT.